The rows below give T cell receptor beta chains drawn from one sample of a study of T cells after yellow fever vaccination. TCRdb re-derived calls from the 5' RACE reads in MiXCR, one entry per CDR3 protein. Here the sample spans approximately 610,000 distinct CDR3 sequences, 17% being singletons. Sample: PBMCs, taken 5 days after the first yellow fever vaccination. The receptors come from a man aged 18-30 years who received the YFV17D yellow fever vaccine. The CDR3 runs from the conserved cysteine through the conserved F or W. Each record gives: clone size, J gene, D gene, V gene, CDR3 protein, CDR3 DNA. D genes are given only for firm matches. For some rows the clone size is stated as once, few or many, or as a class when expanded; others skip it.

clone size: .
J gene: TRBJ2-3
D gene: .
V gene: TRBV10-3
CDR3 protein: CAISESTPDRFGTDTQYF
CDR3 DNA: TGTGCCATCAGTGAGTCGACTCCAGACAGGTTCGGCACAGATACGCAGTATTTT

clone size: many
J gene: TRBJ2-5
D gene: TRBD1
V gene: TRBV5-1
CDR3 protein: CASSLGTGGLETQYF
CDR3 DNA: TGCGCCAGCAGCTTGGGGACAGGGGGCTTGGAGACCCAGTACTTC

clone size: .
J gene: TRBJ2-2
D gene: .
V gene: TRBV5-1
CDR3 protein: CASSSRSNTGELFF
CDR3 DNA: TGCGCCAGCAGCTCACGCAGCAACACCGGGGAGCTGTTTTTT

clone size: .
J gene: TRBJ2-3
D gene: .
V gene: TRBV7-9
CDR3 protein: CAGSFQGDTQYF
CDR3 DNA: TGTGCCGGCTCATTTCAGGGAGATACGCAGTATTTT

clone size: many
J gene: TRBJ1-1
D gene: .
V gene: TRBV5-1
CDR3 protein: CASSLVPVRNTEAFF
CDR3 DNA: TGCGCCAGCAGCTTGGTCCCAGTACGGAACACTGAAGCTTTCTTT

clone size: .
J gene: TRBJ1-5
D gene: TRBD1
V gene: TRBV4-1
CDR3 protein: CASSQEQGAWQPQHF
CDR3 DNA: TGCGCCAGCAGCCAAGAGCAGGGGGCCTGGCAGCCCCAGCATTTT

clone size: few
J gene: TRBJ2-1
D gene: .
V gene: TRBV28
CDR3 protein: CASSLSGHGEQFF
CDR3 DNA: TGTGCCAGCAGTTTATCAGGCCACGGTGAGCAGTTCTTC

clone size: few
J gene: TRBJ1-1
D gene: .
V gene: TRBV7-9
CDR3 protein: CGGGQGGTEAFF
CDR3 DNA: TGTGGGGGGGGTCAAGGGGGAACTGAAGCTTTCTTT

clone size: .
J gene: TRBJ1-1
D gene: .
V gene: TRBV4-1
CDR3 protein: CASTQRTNREDTEAFF
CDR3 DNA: TGCGCCAGCACCCAAAGAACGAACCGGGAGGACACTGAAGCTTTCTTT

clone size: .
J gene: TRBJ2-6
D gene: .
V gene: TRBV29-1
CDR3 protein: CSVPEGSGANVLTF
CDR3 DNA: TGCAGCGTCCCGGAAGGCTCTGGGGCCAACGTCCTGACTTTC

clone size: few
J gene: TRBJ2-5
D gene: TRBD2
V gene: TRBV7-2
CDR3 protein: CASSSGTIKETQYF
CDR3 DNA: TGTGCCAGCAGCTCCGGGACTATAAAAGAGACCCAGTACTTC

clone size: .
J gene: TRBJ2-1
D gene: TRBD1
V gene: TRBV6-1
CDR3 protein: CATQIDRGSYNEQFF
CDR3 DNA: TGTGCCACCCAAATAGACAGGGGCTCCTACAATGAGCAGTTCTTC

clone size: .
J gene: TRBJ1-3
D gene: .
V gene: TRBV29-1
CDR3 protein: CSIRDMATGNTIYF
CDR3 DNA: TGCAGCATACGGGACATGGCAACTGGAAACACCATATATTTT

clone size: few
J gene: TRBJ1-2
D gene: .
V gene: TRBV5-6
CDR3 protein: CASTRGAGGGYTF
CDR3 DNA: TGTGCCAGCACCCGAGGGGCAGGAGGCGGCTACACCTTC

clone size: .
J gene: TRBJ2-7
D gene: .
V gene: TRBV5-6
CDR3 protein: CASSITGTLYEQYF
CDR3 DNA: TGTGCCAGCAGCATCACCGGGACACTATACGAGCAGTACTTC

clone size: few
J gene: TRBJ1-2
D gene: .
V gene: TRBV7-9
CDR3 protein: CASSATVFGGYTF
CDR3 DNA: TGTGCCAGCAGCGCGACAGTCTTCGGTGGCTACACCTTC

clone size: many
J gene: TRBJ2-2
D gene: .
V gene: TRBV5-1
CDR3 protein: CASSAGGRNTGELFF
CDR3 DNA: TGCGCCAGCAGCGCCGGGGGCCGGAACACCGGGGAGCTGTTTTTT

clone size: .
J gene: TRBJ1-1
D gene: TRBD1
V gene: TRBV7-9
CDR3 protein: CASRQDRVSMNTEAFF
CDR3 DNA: TGTGCCAGCAGGCAGGACAGGGTCTCCATGAACACTGAAGCTTTCTTT

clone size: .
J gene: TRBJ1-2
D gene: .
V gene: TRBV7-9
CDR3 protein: CAVGDTNYGYTF
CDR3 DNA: TGTGCCGTCGGGGATACTAACTATGGCTACACCTTC

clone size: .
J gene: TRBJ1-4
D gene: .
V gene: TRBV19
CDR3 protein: CASSTLGLWEKLFF
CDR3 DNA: TGTGCCAGTAGTACACTCGGTCTTTGGGAAAAACTGTTTTTT

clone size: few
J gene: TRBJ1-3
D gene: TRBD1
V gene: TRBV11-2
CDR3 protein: CASSFLTGGPYTGNTIYF
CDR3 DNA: TGTGCCAGCAGCTTTTTGACAGGGGGTCCCTACACTGGAAACACCATATATTTT

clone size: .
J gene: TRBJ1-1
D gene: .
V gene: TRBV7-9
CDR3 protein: CAGSRLEAFF
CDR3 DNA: TGTGCCGGCAGCCGCCTTGAAGCTTTCTTT

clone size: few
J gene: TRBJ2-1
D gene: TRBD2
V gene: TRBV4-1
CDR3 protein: CASSKGLAGVNEQFF
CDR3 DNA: TGCGCCAGCAGCAAGGGACTAGCGGGGGTGAATGAGCAGTTCTTC

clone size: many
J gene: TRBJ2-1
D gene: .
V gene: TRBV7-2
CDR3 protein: CASSTGTSTYNEQFF
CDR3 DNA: TGTGCCAGCAGCACCGGGACAAGTACCTACAATGAGCAGTTCTTC

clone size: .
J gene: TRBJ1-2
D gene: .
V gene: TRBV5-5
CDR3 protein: CASSLDLPSRVGGYTF
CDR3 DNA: TGTGCCAGCAGCTTGGACCTCCCCAGCCGGGTGGGCGGCTACACCTTC

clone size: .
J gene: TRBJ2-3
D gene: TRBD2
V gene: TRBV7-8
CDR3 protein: CASSLALAGVHTDTQYF
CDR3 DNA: TGTGCCAGCAGCTTAGCCCTAGCGGGGGTACACACAGATACGCAGTATTTT

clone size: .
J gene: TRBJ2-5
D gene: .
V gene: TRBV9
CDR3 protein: CASSVDDSRGVRETQYF
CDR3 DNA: TGTGCCAGCAGCGTAGATGACAGTAGAGGGGTCCGGGAGACCCAGTACTTC

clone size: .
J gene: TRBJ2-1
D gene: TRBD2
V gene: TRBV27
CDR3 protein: CASSLSIAGGYNEQFF
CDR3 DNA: TGTGCCAGCAGTTTAAGTATAGCGGGGGGTTACAATGAGCAGTTCTTC

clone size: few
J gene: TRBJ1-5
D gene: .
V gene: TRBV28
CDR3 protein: CASSLIAGNQPQHF
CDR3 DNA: TGTGCCAGCAGTTTGATCGCAGGTAATCAGCCCCAGCATTTT

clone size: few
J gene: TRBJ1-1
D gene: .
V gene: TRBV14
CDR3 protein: CASSQEFSIEAFF
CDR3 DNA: TGTGCCAGCAGCCAAGAATTCTCCATTGAAGCTTTCTTT

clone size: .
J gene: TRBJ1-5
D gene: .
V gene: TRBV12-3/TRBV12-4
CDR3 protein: CASSHRGHSNQPQHF
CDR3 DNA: TGTGCCAGCAGCCATAGGGGACATAGCAATCAGCCCCAGCATTTT

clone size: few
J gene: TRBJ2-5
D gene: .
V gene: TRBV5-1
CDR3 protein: CASSSGWSRETQYF
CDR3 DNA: TGCGCCAGCAGCTCCGGTTGGTCGCGTGAGACCCAGTACTTC

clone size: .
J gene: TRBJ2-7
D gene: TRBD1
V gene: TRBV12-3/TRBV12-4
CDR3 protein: CASSRSPGQSGEQYF
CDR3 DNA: TGTGCCAGCAGTCGGTCCCCGGGACAGAGTGGCGAGCAGTACTTC

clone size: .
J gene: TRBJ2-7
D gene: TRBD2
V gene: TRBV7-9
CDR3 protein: CASSLVGGGIGAYEQYF
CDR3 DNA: TGTGCCAGCAGCTTAGTCGGGGGGGGGATTGGAGCTTACGAGCAGTACTTC

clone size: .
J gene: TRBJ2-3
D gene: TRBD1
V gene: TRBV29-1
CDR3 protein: CSADRGLADTQYF
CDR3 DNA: TGCAGCGCCGACAGGGGGCTGGCAGATACGCAGTATTTT

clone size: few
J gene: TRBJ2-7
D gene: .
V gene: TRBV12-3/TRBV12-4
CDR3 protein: CASSWTTSLQYF
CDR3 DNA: TGTGCCAGCAGTTGGACAACGTCGTTGCAGTACTTC

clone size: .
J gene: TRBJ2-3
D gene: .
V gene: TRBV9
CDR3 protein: CASSPIHADTQYF
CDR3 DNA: TGTGCCAGCAGCCCAATCCACGCAGATACGCAGTATTTT

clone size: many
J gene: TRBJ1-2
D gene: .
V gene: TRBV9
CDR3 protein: CASSVGSANYGYTF
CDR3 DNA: TGTGCCAGCAGCGTAGGTAGCGCTAACTATGGCTACACCTTC

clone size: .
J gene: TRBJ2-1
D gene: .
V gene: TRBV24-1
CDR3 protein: CATSDFGRGNYNEQFF
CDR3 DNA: TGTGCCACCAGTGATTTTGGAAGGGGGAACTACAATGAGCAGTTCTTC

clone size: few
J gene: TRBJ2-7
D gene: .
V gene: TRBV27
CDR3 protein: CASSFQDSSYEQYF
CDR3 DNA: TGTGCCAGCAGTTTTCAGGACAGCTCCTACGAGCAGTACTTC

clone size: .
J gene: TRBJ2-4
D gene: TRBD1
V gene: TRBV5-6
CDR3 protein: CASSHRTDRGRQYF
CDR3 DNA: TGTGCCAGCAGCCATAGAACGGACAGGGGGCGTCAGTACTTC

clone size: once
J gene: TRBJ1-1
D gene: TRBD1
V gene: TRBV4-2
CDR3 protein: CASSQLGQGSTEAFF
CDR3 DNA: TGTGCCAGCAGCCAATTAGGACAGGGATCCACTGAAGCTTTCTTT

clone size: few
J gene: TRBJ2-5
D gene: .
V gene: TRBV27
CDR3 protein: CASSFARWGRETQYF
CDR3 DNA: TGTGCCAGCAGTTTCGCTAGGTGGGGGCGCGAGACCCAGTACTTC

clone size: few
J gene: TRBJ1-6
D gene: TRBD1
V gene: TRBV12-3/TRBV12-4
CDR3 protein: CASRRDRYNSPLHF
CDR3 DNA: TGTGCCAGCAGGCGGGACAGATATAATTCACCCCTCCACTTT

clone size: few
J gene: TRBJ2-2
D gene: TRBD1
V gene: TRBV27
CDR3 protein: CASSSRGWTGELFF
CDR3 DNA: TGTGCCAGCAGTTCCAGGGGGTGGACCGGGGAGCTGTTTTTT

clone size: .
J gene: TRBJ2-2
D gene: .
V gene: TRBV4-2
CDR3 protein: CASSQEEMGVGWGSTGELFF
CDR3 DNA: TGTGCCAGCAGCCAAGAAGAGATGGGGGTAGGGTGGGGGAGCACCGGGGAGCTGTTTTTT

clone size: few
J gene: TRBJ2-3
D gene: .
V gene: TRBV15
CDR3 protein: CATSRDGAGYTDTQYF
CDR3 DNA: TGTGCCACCAGCAGAGATGGGGCAGGATACACAGATACGCAGTATTTT

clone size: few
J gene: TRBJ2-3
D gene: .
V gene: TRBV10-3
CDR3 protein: CAISGEGTDTQYF
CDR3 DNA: TGTGCCATCAGTGGAGAGGGCACAGATACGCAGTATTTT

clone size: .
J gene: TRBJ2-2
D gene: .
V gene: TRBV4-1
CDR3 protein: CASSSRRADTGELFF
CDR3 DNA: TGCGCCAGCAGCTCTAGACGGGCGGACACCGGGGAGCTGTTTTTT

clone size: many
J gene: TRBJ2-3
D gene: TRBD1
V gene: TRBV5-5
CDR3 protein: CASSRNPGQASIPDTQYF
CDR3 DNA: TGTGCCAGCAGCAGAAACCCGGGACAGGCTTCCATCCCAGATACGCAGTATTTT

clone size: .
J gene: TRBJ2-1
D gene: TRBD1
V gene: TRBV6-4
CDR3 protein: CASGTGIWNEQFF
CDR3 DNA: TGTGCCAGCGGGACAGGGATCTGGAATGAGCAGTTCTTC

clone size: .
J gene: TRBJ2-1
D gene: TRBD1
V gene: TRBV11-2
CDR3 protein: CASRNRDRGFDNEQFF
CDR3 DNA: TGTGCCAGCAGGAACCGGGACAGGGGATTCGACAATGAGCAGTTCTTC

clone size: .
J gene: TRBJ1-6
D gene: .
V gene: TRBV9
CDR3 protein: CASSVDRALGSPLHF
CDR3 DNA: TGTGCCAGCAGCGTAGACAGGGCGTTAGGTTCACCCCTCCACTTT

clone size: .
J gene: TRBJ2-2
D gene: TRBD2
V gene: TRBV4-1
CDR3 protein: CASSQQVAGVLSTGELFF
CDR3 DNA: TGCGCCAGCAGCCAGCAGGTCGCGGGGGTCCTCAGCACCGGGGAGCTGTTTTTT

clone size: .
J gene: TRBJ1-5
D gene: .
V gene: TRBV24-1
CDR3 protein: CATSDTKGHGLQSPQHF
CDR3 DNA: TGTGCCACCAGTGATACGAAAGGACACGGACTTCAATCGCCCCAGCATTTT

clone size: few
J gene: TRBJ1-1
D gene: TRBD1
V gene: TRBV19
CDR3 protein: CATGSTGGTEAFF
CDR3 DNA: TGTGCCACCGGATCAACAGGGGGCACTGAAGCTTTCTTT

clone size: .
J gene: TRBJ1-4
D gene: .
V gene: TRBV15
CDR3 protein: CATSRGGEGEKLFF
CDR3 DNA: TGTGCCACCAGCAGAGGGGGCGAGGGTGAAAAACTGTTTTTT

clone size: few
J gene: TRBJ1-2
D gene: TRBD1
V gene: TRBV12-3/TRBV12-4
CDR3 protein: CASSSPGQLYGYTF
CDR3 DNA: TGTGCCAGCAGTTCACCGGGACAGCTCTATGGCTACACCTTC

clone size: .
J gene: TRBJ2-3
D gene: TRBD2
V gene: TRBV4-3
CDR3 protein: CASSQDGGGGAPGSTDTQYF
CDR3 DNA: TGCGCCAGCAGCCAAGATGGAGGCGGGGGGGCGCCTGGGAGCACAGATACGCAGTATTTT

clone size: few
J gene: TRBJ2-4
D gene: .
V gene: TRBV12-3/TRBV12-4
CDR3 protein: CASSNFLQGIGKNIQYF
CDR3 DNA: TGTGCCAGCAGCAACTTTTTGCAGGGGATCGGCAAAAACATTCAGTACTTC